Listed below are T cell receptor beta chains from one sample, sequenced in a study of breast tumors, draining lymph nodes, adjacent tissues. TCRdb recomputed calls from the multiplex PCR reads with MiXCR, one row per CDR3 protein. The sample carries about 130,000 distinct CDR3 sequences, 21% recorded once. The specimen was axillary lymph node tissue. The receptors originated from a female donor with breast cancer. Some clones in this sample may be carry-over from other donors' samples. Each CDR3 is given with its conserved first and last residue. A D gene is named only where the DNA matches it firmly. Clone size is given for some rows only: seen once, a few or many times, or a class if the clone is expanded.

TRBJ2-6 | TRBV5-1 | many | . | CASSVYSGANVLTF | TGCGCCAGCAGCGTTTACTCTGGGGCCAACGTCCTGACTTTC
TRBJ1-4 | TRBV3-1 | . | TRBD1 | CASSHRDRDAKLFF | TGTGCCAGCAGCCACCGGGACAGGGATGCGAAACTGTTTTTT
TRBJ1-5 | TRBV19 | few | . | CASSSANSNQPQHF | TGTGCCAGTAGTTCTGCCAATAGCAATCAGCCCCAGCATTTT
TRBJ2-7 | TRBV7-9 | many | TRBD2 | CASSLGAGLAGGMSSYEQYF | TGTGCCAGCAGCTTAGGGGCTGGCCTAGCGGGAGGCATGAGCTCCTACGAGCAGTACTTC
TRBJ2-2 | TRBV7-9 | many | . | CASSFSVGNTGELFF | TGTGCCAGCAGCTTTAGTGTGGGGAACACCGGGGAGCTGTTTTTT
TRBJ2-3 | TRBV7-9 | many | TRBD2 | CASSLKTSLMTDTQYF | TGTGCCAGCAGCTTAAAGACTAGCCTAATGACAGATACGCAGTATTTT
TRBJ2-7 | TRBV4-2 | many | TRBD2 | CASSQISGRSDEQYF | TGTGCCAGCAGCCAGATTAGCGGGAGGTCTGACGAGCAGTACTTC
TRBJ1-3 | TRBV18 | many | . | CASSPSQAGNTIYF | TGTGCCAGCTCACCATCACAAGCTGGAAACACCATATATTTT
TRBJ1-5 | TRBV5-1 | many | . | CASSLGMVGSNQPQHF | TGCGCCAGCAGCTTGGGAATGGTGGGTAGCAATCAGCCCCAGCATTTT
TRBJ1-5 | TRBV9 | many | TRBD1 | CASSVTGGSNQPQHF | TGTGCCAGCAGCGTTACAGGGGGTAGCAATCAGCCCCAGCATTTT
TRBJ2-1 | TRBV20-1 | many | TRBD2 | CSARRSGRAFYNEQFF | TGCAGTGCTAGGCGGAGCGGGAGGGCTTTCTACAATGAGCAGTTCTTC
TRBJ2-3 | TRBV18 | few | . | CASSPDAGRSMAQYF | TGTGCCAGCTCTCCAGATGCAGGACGCAGCATGGCGCAGTATTTT
TRBJ1-3 | TRBV6-1 | many | . | CASSEAGNTIYF | TGTGCCAGCAGTGAAGCAGGAAACACCATATATTTT